Below, 20 T cell receptor beta chains from the same sample are listed, as sequenced in a study of blood T cells in healthy people across ages. It was with a sample-barcoded 5' primer and a J-beta primer mix that a second PCR of roughly 7 to 12 cycles was run. TCRdb re-called the 5' RACE reads with MiXCR, one entry per CDR3 protein. The table lists hundreds of thousands of distinct CDR3 sequences, 56% of them singletons. Sequencing was performed on blood. All receptors derive from a man aged 35 to 55 in good health.

The rearrangement uses TRBV5-1 and TRBJ2-3; 11 positions match TRBD2. The V and J ends lost 10 bases and 3 bases, in that order; junction bases with no gene match: 10. Per the germline V gene, CDR1 is SGHRS and CDR2 is YFSETQ. CDR3 length equals 15 residues. CDR3 loop: CAGATSGSMTDTQYF. For the CDR3, the DNA is TGCGCCGGAGCAACTAGCGGGAGTATGACAGATACGCAGTATTTT.

V is TRBV3-1 and J is TRBJ2-2; 8 nucleotides align to TRBD1. V lost 1 base, J lost 2 bases, and 6 bases stayed unmatched. Per germline, CDR1 LGHDT and CDR2 YNNKEL (reference sequence). The CDR3 runs to 17 residues. The CDR3 DNA sequence: TGTGCCAGCAGCCAAGGCTGGACAGGGCTCAACACCGGGGAGCTGTTTTTT. Translated: CASSQGWTGLNTGELFF.

The chain combines TRBV5-8 with TRBJ2-5, with TRBD2 matching over 12 bases. Germline V gene sequence: CDR1 SGHTS, CDR2 YDEGEE. The J segment lost 3 bases and the V segment lost 5 bases, leaving 8 bases of the junction unmatched. The CDR3 totals 16 residues. As DNA, the CDR3 is TGTGCCAGCAGTCCAGGGACTAGCGGGTCCAAAGAGACCCAGTACTTC. It codes for CASSPGTSGSKETQYF.

The rearrangement links TRBV12-3 or TRBV12-4 to TRBJ2-2; D unclear. Trimming took 6 bases from V and 7 from J, leaving 3 bases between them. The CDR3 consists of 10 residues. The CDR3 DNA sequence: TGTGCCAGCAGAGGCGGGGAGCTGTTTTTT. Amino acids: CASRGGELFF.

The chain employs TRBV9 and TRBJ2-5; D is unresolved. Germline lookup yields CDR1 SGDLS and CDR2 YYNGEE. CDR3 length equals 14 residues. V dropped 2 bases and J dropped 11 bases, with 19 bases sitting between them. The CDR3 DNA is TGTGCCAGCAGCGTCTATTTAACGTCTAATGAGCAGTACTTC. It is translated as CASSVYLTSNEQYF.

This clonotype has just a few counts. This chain uses TRBV6-1 with TRBJ2-7; D ambiguous. The CDR3 is 13 residues long. The germline gives CDR1 MNHNS, CDR2 SASEGT. Trimming pared 0 bases from V and 4 bases from J, leaving 7 bases between. The CDR3 bases are TGTGCCAGCAGTGAAGCACCGGAGTACGAGCAGTACTTC. Its translation is CASSEAPEYEQYF.

The chain uses TRBV6-2 or TRBV6-3 and TRBJ1-2, with D possibly TRBD1 on 6 matching bases. The V end lost 6 bases, the J end lost 3 bases, and 14 bases lay between the germline ends. The CDR3 loop spans 14 amino acids. The germline gives CDR1 MNHEY, CDR2 SVGEGT. The CDR3 loop reads CASRSTGLDYGYTF. CDR3 bases: TGTGCCAGCAGGTCAACAGGGTTGGACTATGGCTACACCTTC.

The CDR3 coding sequence is TGTGCCAGCAGCCCCCGAGTGAGGGAACACTTTGGGGCCAACGTCCTGACTTTC. Its translation is CASSPRVREHFGANVLTF. V is TRBV3-1 and J is TRBJ2-6, with D possibly being TRBD2 (5 bases). The CDR3 length is 18 residues. V was clipped by 4 bases and J by 3 bases, with 19 bases between them. Looked up from germline, CDR1 is LGHDT and CDR2 is YNNKEL (reference sequence).

V is TRBV20-1 and J is TRBJ1-2; TRBD1 matches at 11 bases. CDR1 is DFQATT and CDR2 is SNEGSKA in the germline V gene (reference sequence). The CDR3 extends over 13 amino acids. V was pared by 3 bases and J by 8 bases, with 5 bases of the junction left unmatched. DNA for the CDR3: TGCAGTGCTAGGGACGGGACAGGGGGAGGCTACACCTTC. Translating gives CSARDGTGGGYTF.

The V call is TRBV3-1, the J call TRBJ2-5, with D unclear. CDR1 is LGHDT, CDR2 YNNKEL, per germline (reference sequence). V dropped 0 bases and J dropped 5 bases, with 13 bases sitting between them. The CDR3 has 15 amino acids. The CDR3 is CASSQDQARMETQYF. The DNA of the CDR3 is TGTGCCAGCAGCCAAGATCAAGCTAGAATGGAGACCCAGTACTTC.

The rearrangement uses TRBV9 and TRBJ1-5; D is undetermined. Germline V CDR1 and CDR2: SGDLS, YYNGEE. Trimming stripped 3 bases from V and 4 bases from J, with 8 bases between. The CDR3 totals 13 residues. This CDR3 is CASSGNQNQPQHF. The CDR3 coding sequence is TGTGCCAGCAGCGGAAACCAAAATCAGCCCCAGCATTTT.

This clonotype was detected a few times. The chain is built from TRBV20-1 and TRBJ1-2; no clear D. The CDR3 covers 13 residues. Germline values: CDR1 DFQATT, CDR2 SNEGSKA (reference sequence). Trimming removed 2 bases from V and 4 bases from J, with 11 bases in between. The chain's CDR3 is CSARTRELYGYTF. In DNA form, the CDR3 reads TGCAGTGCTAGAACCCGGGAGCTCTATGGCTACACCTTC.

There are a few counts of this clonotype. The chain carries TRBV2 and TRBJ1-4; perhaps TRBD1 as D (6 bases). This CDR3 has 14 amino acids. Per the germline V gene, CDR1 is SNHLY and CDR2 is FYNNEI. V dropped 7 bases and J dropped 8 bases, with 17 bases sitting between them. CDR3: CASTPTQGREKLFF. In nucleotides, the CDR3 is TGTGCCAGCACGCCAACCCAGGGGAGAGAAAAACTGTTTTTT.

This chain joins TRBV24-1 and TRBJ2-3, with 7 bases that match TRBD1. The CDR3 length is 16 residues. Germline trimming cut 3 bases from V and 2 bases from J; bases unmatched to any gene: 7. Germline V gene data show CDR1 as KGHDR and CDR2 as SFDVKD. CDR3 in amino acids: CATSDPKTGYTDTQYF. The CDR3 DNA is TGTGCCACCAGTGATCCTAAGACAGGGTACACAGATACGCAGTATTTT.

This chain links TRBV5-6 with TRBJ2-2, with D perhaps TRBD1 (5 bases). The ends were cut back, 4 bases at V and 1 base at J, with 11 bases in the middle. Germline lookup yields CDR1 SGHDT and CDR2 YYEEEE. This CDR3 comprises 15 residues. CDR3 coding DNA: TGTGCCAGCAGCGTGACAGAGCGGAACACCGGGGAGCTGTTTTTT. Its translation: CASSVTERNTGELFF.

The CDR3 DNA sequence: TGTGCCAGACGATGGGAGTACGAGCAGTACTTC. It is translated as CARRWEYEQYF. This chain links TRBV21-1 with TRBJ2-7; no DNA check was done on the table's D call, TRBD2. TRBV21-1 is a pseudogene. CDR3 length: 11 residues.

This clonotype showed up just a few times. The rearrangement joins TRBV3-1 to TRBJ2-7; TRBD2 is a possible D gene (5 bases). Trimming removed 3 bases from V and 0 bases from J, with 15 bases in between. Per the germline V gene, CDR1 is LGHDT and CDR2 is YNNKEL (reference sequence). The CDR3 sequence is 16 residues long. The chain's CDR3 is CASSHRSGLSSYEQYF. CDR3 coding DNA: TGTGCCAGCAGCCATAGATCGGGGTTGAGCTCCTACGAGCAGTACTTC.

The chain employs TRBV6-5 and TRBJ2-2, with D possibly called TRBD1 or TRBD2 (5 bases each). The V end lost 1 base, the J end lost 0 bases, and 9 bases lay between the germline ends. This CDR3 contains 16 residues. CDR1 and CDR2 (germline): MNHEY, SVGAGI. The CDR3 DNA sequence: TGTGCCAGCAGTTACTTTGGGACGGCGAACACCGGGGAGCTGTTTTTT. It yields the protein CASSYFGTANTGELFF.

CDR3 sequence reads: CASRSGDNEKLFF. The CDR3 DNA sequence: TGTGCCAGCAGGTCGGGAGATAATGAAAAACTGTTTTTT. The chain combines TRBV7-9 with TRBJ1-4, with unresolved D. The CDR3 is made up of 13 amino acids. Trimming removed 6 bases from V and 4 bases from J, with 9 bases in between. Germline CDR1 SEHNR, CDR2 FQNEAQ (reference sequence).

For the CDR3, the DNA is TGTGCCAGCAGCCTCCTCGGTTCAGGGACTAGCACAGATACGCAGTATTTT. It yields the protein CASSLLGSGTSTDTQYF. This chain connects TRBV4-2 to TRBJ2-3; possible D gene TRBD2, 6 bases. The length of the CDR3 is 17 residues. The germline V gene has CDR1 LGHNA and CDR2 YNFKEQ. Trimming took off 4 bases at V and 0 bases at J, with 17 bases between the two ends.